These 27 T cell receptor beta chains were sequenced from one sample in a study of beta chain features in type 1 diabetes. Whole-study results and caveats: People with Type 1 diabetes carried modestly yet significantly shorter TCRB CDR3s in all four CD4+ subsets.

Expressed TCRB transcripts were sequenced because the isolated RNA had all been reverse transcribed beforehand. Sequencing used immunoSEQ multiplex PCR; TCRdb keeps in-frame clones, though not all of them. The table lists about 160,000 clones, 10% of them singletons, with around 0.48% in the top ten. No antigen is known for these receptors. Sample: central memory CD4+ T cells from blood. The receptors come from a young man with type 1 diabetes.

There are a few counts of this clone. V gene TRBV4-3 combines with J gene TRBJ2-7; D remains unclear. Germline loops: CDR1 LGHNA, CDR2 YSLEER. There are 15 residues in the CDR3. Trimming cost V 1 base and J 0 bases, with 10 bases left between them. CDR3 sequence (DNA): TGCGCCAGCAGCCAAGTGGTAGCAAACTCCTACGAGCAGTACTTC. Translating gives CASSQVVANSYEQYF.

This clone was picked up a small number of times. This chain uses TRBV4-3 with TRBJ2-1; D might be TRBD1 (6 bases). Trimming shortened V by 3 bases and J by 8 bases, and 11 bases separated the two germline ends. The CDR3 covers 13 residues. Germline V gives CDR1 LGHNA, CDR2 YSLEER. This chain's CDR3 is CASSQGKGDEQFF. Written as DNA, the CDR3 is TGCGCCAGCAGCCAGGGGAAGGGGGATGAGCAGTTCTTC.

This clone has only a few counts. The chain couples TRBV5-1 to TRBJ1-2; no clear D gene. The ends were cut back, 0 bases at V and 2 bases at J, with 11 bases in the middle. The length of the CDR3 is 15 residues. Germline values: CDR1 SGHRS, CDR2 YFSETQ. Here the CDR3 DNA reads TGCGCCAGCAGCTTGGAGGCGGGCTCGAACTATGGCTACACCTTC. This encodes CASSLEAGSNYGYTF.

The chain has TRBV4-2 and TRBJ2-5, with 7 bases matching TRBD1. CDR1 is LGHNA and CDR2 is YNFKEQ in the germline V gene. This CDR3 comprises 16 residues. The junction had 6 bases not matched to a gene; V was cut back by 2 bases and J by 0 bases. The CDR3 nucleotides are TGTGCCAGCAGCCAACCTCGGACAGGCGACCAAGAGACCCAGTACTTC. Its translation: CASSQPRTGDQETQYF.

Ten or more counts support this clone. Other DNA sequences in the same sample also yield this CDR3. The gene calls are TRBV28 and TRBJ2-4, with D unclear. Germline V gives CDR1 MDHEN, CDR2 SYDVKM. Trimming cost V 2 bases and J 8 bases, with 7 bases left between them. The CDR3 spans 12 residues. The CDR3 DNA follows: TGTGCCAGCAGTTTACGAACTGACATTCAGTACTTC. This gives the protein CASSLRTDIQYF.

This clone was picked up a small number of times. The chain employs TRBV5-1 and TRBJ2-2; 12 bases match TRBD2. This CDR3 has 16 residues. The germline V gene encodes CDR1 SGHRS and CDR2 YFSETQ. V shed 4 bases, J shed 7 bases, and the junction held 8 bases outside the gene matches. The CDR3 region has the DNA TGCGCCAGCAGCAGCCTAGCGGGAGGGGCTGGCGGGGAGCTGTTTTTT. Residues: CASSSLAGGAGGELFF.

Turning to this clone: Different DNA sequences within this sample yield the same CDR3. V usage is TRBV4-2 and J usage is TRBJ2-5; possible D gene TRBD1, 6 bases. The V gene lost 4 bases and the J gene lost 2 bases, with 8 bases spanning the gap. Germline-derived CDR1 and CDR2 are LGHNA and YNFKEQ. The CDR3 sequence is 13 residues long. The CDR3 nucleotides are TGTGCCAGCAGCCCAGGACAGCAAGAGACCCAGTACTTC. This encodes CASSPGQQETQYF.

In its sample, this clone was seen a few times. The rearrangement uses TRBV10-3 and TRBJ2-5; 8 bases are a match to TRBD2. The V gene end was trimmed by 11 bases and the J gene end by 1 base; junction bases not matched to a gene: 12. Germline CDR1 ENHRY, CDR2 SYGVKD. The CDR3 spans 15 residues. The CDR3 region is CAVGFSGMSQETQYF. The CDR3, as DNA: TGTGCCGTGGGGTTTAGCGGGATGAGCCAAGAGACCCAGTACTTC.

The chain couples TRBV4-2 to TRBJ2-1; perhaps TRBD2 as D (6 bases). The V gene's germline CDR1 is LGHNA and CDR2 YNFKEQ. The CDR3 runs to 16 residues. V was shortened by 4 bases and J by 2 bases, with 15 bases between the two germline ends. The CDR3 reads CASSLSGLGPYNEQFF. DNA for the CDR3: TGTGCCAGCAGCCTCTCGGGACTGGGACCCTACAATGAGCAGTTCTTC.

CDR3 DNA sequence: TGTGCCAGCAGCGTAGGGAGGGTAGAGGCGGATACGCAGTATTTT. Its translation: CASSVGRVEADTQYF. J is TRBJ2-3 and V is TRBV9, with D perhaps matching TRBD2 (6 bases). The germline V and J ends were trimmed by 0 bases and 6 bases, with 14 bases remaining between them. The CDR3 runs to 15 residues. CDR1 is SGDLS, CDR2 YYNGEE, per germline.

A few counts support this clone. The V call is TRBV4-3, the J call TRBJ2-5; D remains ambiguous. This CDR3 has 13 amino acids. Germline CDR1 and CDR2: LGHNA and YSLEER. V was trimmed by 1 base and J by 4 bases, leaving 7 bases between them. This CDR3 reads CASSQGVRETQYF. In DNA, the CDR3 is TGCGCCAGCAGCCAAGGTGTGCGAGAGACCCAGTACTTC.

Remarks on this clone: Its ends do not fully match the called genes, so a read error is possible. The chain couples TRBV7-2 to TRBJ1-2; TRBD1 matches 11 bases. Looked up from germline, CDR1 is SGHTA and CDR2 is FQGNSA. This CDR3 is built from 14 residues. The DNA for the CDR3 is TGTGCCAGCAGCTTAGTTTTGGGACAGGGGGTTCCCCTCTTC. It yields the protein CASSLVLGQGVPLF.

J is TRBJ2-7 and V is TRBV7-2, with D possibly TRBD2 on 5 matching bases. Between the trimmed V and J ends, which lost 1 base and 6 bases, there was a span of 13 bases. CDR3 length: 14 residues. Germline lookup yields CDR1 SGHTA and CDR2 FQGNSA. The CDR3 is CASSLGLASSEQYF. Here the CDR3 DNA reads TGTGCCAGCAGCTTAGGGCTAGCATCGTCCGAGCAGTACTTC.

There are a few counts of this clone. The V call is TRBV30, the J call TRBJ2-7; 7 bases line up with TRBD1. After removal of 6 bases from V and 3 bases from J, the junction contained 8 bases not matched to a gene. Germline V gene lookup returns CDR1 GTSNPN and CDR2 SVGIG (reference sequence). The CDR3 has 13 residues. This CDR3 is CACTDRPNYEQYF. As DNA, the CDR3 is TGTGCCTGCACGGACAGGCCAAACTACGAGCAGTACTTC. The variable domain in full, with the rest retrieved from reference TRBV30 and TRBJ2-7, is SQTIHQWPATLVQPVGSPLSLECTVEGTSNPNLYWYRQAAGRGLQLLFYSVGIGQISSEVPQNLSASRPQDRQFILSSKKLLLSDSGFYLCACTDRPNYEQYFGPGTRLTVT.

In its sample, this clone was seen a few times. The chain combines TRBV4-2 with TRBJ2-7, with 10 nucleotides matching TRBD2. The CDR3 is 15 residues long. Germline V CDR1 and CDR2: LGHNA, YNFKEQ. The V and J ends lost 1 base and 6 bases, in that order; junction bases with no gene match: 6. The CDR3 bases are TGTGCCAGCAGCCAAGGGACTAGCGGAGCCTTCGAGCAGTACTTC. It specifies CASSQGTSGAFEQYF.

This clone was recorded many times. Here the CDR3 reads CASTPDRTTYEQYF. The CDR3 DNA reads TGTGCCAGCACTCCTGACAGGACGACCTACGAGCAGTACTTC. J is TRBJ2-7 and V is TRBV27; possibly TRBD1 for D (6 bases). V shed 7 bases and J shed 2 bases, with 15 bases lying between them. This CDR3 contains 14 residues. CDR1 is MNHEY, CDR2 SMNVEV, per germline (reference sequence).

The J gene is TRBJ2-7, the V gene TRBV29-1; 11 positions match TRBD2. Germline CDR1 SQVTM, CDR2 ANQGSEA. V gave up 5 bases and J gave up 5 bases; unmatched junction bases: 14. The CDR3 has 16 residues. CDR3 DNA sequence: TGCAGCGTTTCACGGACTAGCGGGCTGCCTCCCGACGAGCAGTACTTC. Residues: CSVSRTSGLPPDEQYF.

In regard to this clone: Other DNA sequences of this sample code for an identical CDR3. The CDR3 spells CASRQGDGYTF. The CDR3 DNA follows: TGTGCCAGCAGACAGGGTGATGGCTACACCTTC. The chain employs TRBV28 and TRBJ1-2; a possible D gene is TRBD1 (6 bases). This CDR3 spans 11 amino acids. Germline CDR1 reads MDHEN; CDR2 reads SYDVKM. V shed 6 bases and J shed 6 bases, with 8 bases lying between them.

This clone was seen more than once but under ten times. This chain links TRBV5-1 with TRBJ2-1; D possibly corresponds to TRBD1 (5 bases). This CDR3 contains 13 residues. Looked up from germline, CDR1 is SGHRS and CDR2 is YFSETQ. The V and J ends lost 0 bases and 8 bases respectively, with 9 bases between them. CDR3 DNA: TGCGCCAGCAGCTTGGGGACAAGTGATGAGCAGTTCTTC. It is translated as CASSLGTSDEQFF.

V is TRBV5-1 and J is TRBJ2-3; 8 bases are a match to TRBD2. The CDR3 length is 16 residues. CDR1 is SGHRS, CDR2 YFSETQ, per germline. J was trimmed by 4 bases and V by 4 bases; bases with no gene match: 11. Here the CDR3 reads CASSPGTSSFPDTQYF. CDR3 DNA sequence: TGCGCCAGCAGCCCTGGGACTAGTTCATTCCCAGATACGCAGTATTTT.

This clone came up a few times. Other DNA sequences in this specimen translate into the identical CDR3. The chain uses TRBV9 and TRBJ2-6; 7 positions match TRBD1. The V segment lost 4 bases and the J segment 1 base; nucleotides outside the gene matches: 2. CDR3 length equals 15 residues. The germline CDR1 and CDR2 sequences are SGDLS and YYNGEE. CDR3 in DNA: TGTGCCAGCAGCCCGACAGGGTCTGGGGCCAACGTCCTGACTTTC. As protein: CASSPTGSGANVLTF.

This clone was seen more than once but under ten times. The chain uses TRBV30 and TRBJ1-2, with D tentatively TRBD1 (5 bases). The CDR3 length is 14 residues. Trimming took off 2 bases at V and 0 bases at J, with 10 bases between the two ends. CDR1 and CDR2 from the germline V gene are GTSNPN and SVGIG (reference sequence). CDR3 residues: CAWSKRGPNYGYTF. The CDR3 nucleotides read TGTGCCTGGAGTAAGCGGGGCCCTAACTATGGCTACACCTTC.

The chain recombines TRBV29-1 with TRBJ1-4; D is unresolved. This CDR3 spans 14 amino acids. The germline gives CDR1 SQVTM, CDR2 ANQGSEA. Trimming cost V 7 bases and J 3 bases, with 15 bases left between them. The CDR3 spells CSAVERVPNEKLFF. CDR3 DNA sequence: TGCAGCGCCGTTGAGCGGGTGCCTAATGAAAAACTGTTTTTT.

The CDR3 bases are TGTGCCAGCAGCCAAGGGGGCACAGATACGCAGTATTTT. Its translation: CASSQGGTDTQYF. The chain has TRBV7-3 and TRBJ2-3, with a possible D match to TRBD1 (5 bases). Trimming removed 5 bases at V and 1 base at J, with 7 bases between. In germline, CDR1 is SGHTA, CDR2 FQGTGA. The CDR3 contains 13 residues.

The chain is built from TRBV7-9 and TRBJ2-7; 8 nucleotides line up with TRBD1. V was clipped by 2 bases and J by 3 bases; unmatched bases: 6. CDR3 length: 15 residues. The germline gives CDR1 SEHNR, CDR2 FQNEAQ (reference sequence). In DNA form, the CDR3 reads TGTGCCAGCAGCTTAAGTTTCGGACAGGGCTACGAGCAGTACTTC. Translating it yields CASSLSFGQGYEQYF.

The table lists this clone with a few counts. The chain uses TRBV4-2 and TRBJ2-1; D is unclear. The CDR3 spans 14 residues. From germline, CDR1 is LGHNA and CDR2 YNFKEQ. The ends were cut back, 3 bases at V and 6 bases at J, with 12 bases in the middle. In nucleotides, the CDR3 is TGTGCCAGCAGCCAGGATCCTGCGGTCAATGAGCAGTTCTTC. Encoded protein: CASSQDPAVNEQFF.

This clone appeared a few times. The J gene is TRBJ2-5, the V gene TRBV30, with TRBD2 matching over 10 bases. The J segment lost 5 bases and the V segment lost 0 bases, leaving 9 bases of the junction unmatched. The CDR3 is 16 amino acids. In germline, CDR1 is GTSNPN, CDR2 SVGIG (reference sequence). CDR3 loop: CAWSVGLAGARETQYF. The CDR3 bases are TGTGCCTGGAGTGTAGGTCTAGCGGGAGCTCGGGAGACCCAGTACTTC. Combining the CDR3 with reference TRBV30 and TRBJ2-5 gives the whole variable domain SQTIHQWPATLVQPVGSPLSLECTVEGTSNPNLYWYRQAAGRGLQLLFYSVGIGQISSEVPQNLSASRPQDRQFILSSKKLLLSDSGFYLCAWSVGLAGARETQYFGPGTRLLVL.